This entry describes one TCR beta chain. What it binds is not known. This specimen comes from a study of T cell repertoires in ileal Crohn's disease. Study in general: At surgery, under 40% of patients smoked, with median disease duration about eight years. Postoperative therapy was given to about half: eleven to twelve thiopurines, roughly 20 anti-TNF agents. Study results and limitations: Compared with non-smokers, active smokers at surgery showed more clonal expansions.

The table came from immunoSEQ multiplex PCR; TCRdb's copy has only in-frame clones and leaves some out. The data show over 5,000 clones, almost 85% seen once. CDR3 length: 14 amino acids. Trimming cost V 4 bases and J 0 bases, with 8 bases left between them. Per germline, CDR1 SGHDT and CDR2 YYEEEE. Specimen: ileal tissue. The source is an adult with Crohn's disease. The V gene is TRBV5-6, the J gene TRBJ1-5; D unclear. This chain's CDR3 is CASSTYSSNQPQHF. CDR3 in DNA: TGTGCCAGCAGCACTTACAGTAGCAATCAGCCCCAGCATTTT.